This T cell receptor (beta chain) was profiled in a study of blood T cell repertoires in COVID-19 (dated by TCRdb to 2020 to 2022). As for the study more broadly: Samples from collaborators originated in the United States, Italy and Spain and spanned both the acute and convalescent phases of COVID-19. The prospective study material was composed of cDNA or gDNA derived from T cells, B-cell-depleted T cells, or PBMCs. The dataset comprised deeply sampled blood TCRbeta repertoires from subjects exposed to, actively infected with, or recovered from COVID-19. The repertoires were released in a freely available public database intended as a resource for research on the immune response to SARS-CoV-2. Samples were obtained from the ongoing ImmuneRACE study (first 160 participants) and from 1,000 to 1,500 subjects provided by 6 global collaborators. Sample metadata almost always included a de-identified subject ID, COVID-19 status, age in years and sex. Where available, HLA class I and class II types were obtained from metadata supplied by the sample provider rather than from assay-based typing.

Each collaborating institution followed its own protocols to collect whole blood in K2EDTA tubes. Collaborator samples were shipped for TCRbeta analysis as frozen whole blood, isolated PBMCs, or DNA extracted from either sample type. About this clone itself: It lacks a known antigen. No base quality information exists; no much larger clone differs at one position.

A distance of 19 bases separates the germline ends of V and J, which lose 5 bases and 4 bases respectively. The CDR3 runs 16 residues from the cysteine to the phenylalanine. Only the CDR3 DNA is retained, 48 bases long and in frame from the first base. Via the germline V gene, CDR1 is SGHTA and CDR2 FQGTGA. What the work shows at the level of the full study, not this receptor alone: The amount of clinical and demographic metadata varied by source and participant and was provided uncurated.

TCRbeta CDR3 regions were amplified from genomic DNA by means of the immunoSEQ Assay, a bias-controlled multiplex PCR. Processing in the source paper ran as follows. The number of nucleated cells in each sample was estimated by amplification of reference gene primers within the assay. To quantify the absolute abundance of each unique TCRbeta CDR3 rearrangement, sequence reads were collapsed and filtered. Productive Simpson clonality was computed per sample as the square root of Simpson's diversity index over productive rearrangements. TCRdb obtained this table from immuneACCESS and retained in-frame rearrangements with V and J assigned. These tables miss some clones; where compared with another copy, unresolved V genes account for less than half of the shortfall, and the remainder is unexplained. V and J calls plus clone size are reproduced from that table; the DNA served to infer D and trimming. The sample table contains about 100,000 clones; only one count was recorded for approximately 92% of them. The biggest ten clones account for more than 5% of the sample.

This sequence uses TRBV7-3 and TRBJ2-3; D gene: possibly TRBD2, on 5 matching bases. The source is a man aged 45 to 65 with active COVID-19. Sequencing input: peripheral blood. DNA sequence: TGTGCCAGCAGCCTATCTAGACTAAGCGCCGCAGATACGCAGTATTTT. Its amino acids are CASSLSRLSAADTQYF.